This is a list of T cell receptor beta chains from one sample in a study of T cells in localized non-small cell lung cancer. Clones were read by immunoSEQ multiplex PCR, and TCRdb kept only the in-frame ones, dropping some. The table has roughly 36,000 clones, 75% to 85% seen once. Sequencing was performed on PBMCs, taken before any cancer treatment. Receptors originate from a woman between 40 and 69 years old with stage II squamous cell lung carcinoma. The CDR3 runs from the conserved cysteine through the conserved F or W. A D gene is named only where the DNA matches it firmly. Size is stated for part of the rows, as once, few or many counts, or as a class when the clone is expanded.

abundance: once; j_gene: TRBJ1-5; d_gene: .; v_gene: TRBV9; CDR3nt: TGTGCCAGCAGCGTAGTCCCCGAGGAGCCCCAGCATTTT; CDR3aa: CASSVVPEEPQHF
abundance: .; j_gene: TRBJ2-1; d_gene: .; v_gene: TRBV6-5; CDR3nt: TGTGCCAGCAGTTATAAGGGATCCAATGAGCAGTTCTTC; CDR3aa: CASSYKGSNEQFF
abundance: .; j_gene: TRBJ2-1; d_gene: .; v_gene: TRBV21-1; CDR3nt: TGTGCCAGCAGCAAAGCCGCGCCGCTTGCCCCCTTTAACTCCTACAATGAGCAGTTCTTC; CDR3aa: CASSKAAPLAPFNSYNEQFF
abundance: .; j_gene: TRBJ2-7; d_gene: .; v_gene: TRBV4-3; CDR3nt: TGCGCCAGCAGCCAAGGCGGACAGTCTGACGAGCAGTACTTC; CDR3aa: CASSQGGQSDEQYF
abundance: .; j_gene: TRBJ2-1; d_gene: TRBD2; v_gene: TRBV25-1; CDR3nt: TGTGCCAGCAGGACTAGCGTCGACAATGAGCAGTTCTTC; CDR3aa: CASRTSVDNEQFF
abundance: .; j_gene: TRBJ2-1; d_gene: .; v_gene: TRBV10-3; CDR3nt: TGTGCCATCGCCAAAAAGGGGGGCAATGAGCAGTTCTTC; CDR3aa: CAIAKKGGNEQFF
abundance: .; j_gene: TRBJ1-5; d_gene: .; v_gene: TRBV27; CDR3nt: TGTGCCAGTCCCTCGAGGGGGAAGTATCAGCCCCAGCATTTT; CDR3aa: CASPSRGKYQPQHF
abundance: .; j_gene: TRBJ2-5; d_gene: TRBD1; v_gene: TRBV28; CDR3nt: TGTGCCAGCAGTACCCGGGACAGACACTCGGAGACCCAGTACTTC; CDR3aa: CASSTRDRHSETQYF
abundance: .; j_gene: TRBJ1-2; d_gene: TRBD1; v_gene: TRBV6-1; CDR3nt: TGTGCCAGCAGTGAATTCGGGACAGGGGGCCCCTATGGCTACACCTTC; CDR3aa: CASSEFGTGGPYGYTF
abundance: .; j_gene: TRBJ1-2; d_gene: .; v_gene: TRBV5-6; CDR3nt: TGTGCCAGCAGCCTAAACACGGTCCTGGACTATGGCTACACCTTC; CDR3aa: CASSLNTVLDYGYTF
abundance: few; j_gene: TRBJ1-2; d_gene: .; v_gene: TRBV28; CDR3nt: TGTGCCAGCAGTTTCCCCCGTTCTAACTATGGCTACACCTTC; CDR3aa: CASSFPRSNYGYTF
abundance: .; j_gene: TRBJ1-5; d_gene: .; v_gene: TRBV27; CDR3nt: TGTGCCAGCAGTTTAAACGGCCAGAATCAGCCCCAGCATTTT; CDR3aa: CASSLNGQNQPQHF
abundance: .; j_gene: TRBJ1-1; d_gene: .; v_gene: TRBV5-6; CDR3nt: TGTGCCAGCAGCCGGCTGACAGGTAGTGCTGAAGCTTTCTTT; CDR3aa: CASSRLTGSAEAFF
abundance: many; j_gene: TRBJ1-5; d_gene: .; v_gene: TRBV18; CDR3nt: TGTGCCAGCTCACACCGGGACAACAATCAGCCCCAGCATTTT; CDR3aa: CASSHRDNNQPQHF
abundance: .; j_gene: TRBJ2-1; d_gene: .; v_gene: TRBV29-1; CDR3nt: TGCAGCGTTGAAGATCGGTCTGCGTACAATGAGCAGTTCTTC; CDR3aa: CSVEDRSAYNEQFF
abundance: .; j_gene: TRBJ2-7; d_gene: .; v_gene: TRBV2; CDR3nt: TGTGCCAGCAGTGTGGCGGGATGGACCTACGAGCAGTACTTC; CDR3aa: CASSVAGWTYEQYF
abundance: few; j_gene: TRBJ2-7; d_gene: .; v_gene: TRBV11-1; CDR3nt: TGTGCCAGCAGCGATGGACAGAGGGACGAGCAGTACTTC; CDR3aa: CASSDGQRDEQYF
abundance: .; j_gene: TRBJ2-1; d_gene: .; v_gene: TRBV7-7; CDR3nt: TGTGCTAGCAGCTTAATTGGGGGAGCGCCCTACAATGAGCAGTTCTTC; CDR3aa: CASSLIGGAPYNEQFF
abundance: few; j_gene: TRBJ1-5; d_gene: .; v_gene: TRBV6-5; CDR3nt: TGTGCCAGCAGTACAAGTATAGCGGGCAATCAGCCCCAGCATTTT; CDR3aa: CASSTSIAGNQPQHF
abundance: once; j_gene: TRBJ2-7; d_gene: TRBD1; v_gene: TRBV5-5; CDR3nt: TGTGCCAGCAGCTTGGTGCGGGACAGGGTCTACGAGCAGTACTTC; CDR3aa: CASSLVRDRVYEQYF
abundance: .; j_gene: TRBJ1-6; d_gene: .; v_gene: TRBV19; CDR3nt: TGTGCCAGTAGGACCGGGGGCACCTATAATTCACCCCTCCACTTT; CDR3aa: CASRTGGTYNSPLHF
abundance: .; j_gene: TRBJ1-2; d_gene: .; v_gene: TRBV28; CDR3nt: TGTGCCGTCCCCCCACCCCCCGGGGGGCGCGGTGGCTACACCTTC; CDR3aa: CAVPPPPGGRGGYTF
abundance: .; j_gene: TRBJ1-1; d_gene: .; v_gene: TRBV18; CDR3nt: TGTGCCAGCTCAGTCGGGCAGAACACTGAAGCTTTCTTT; CDR3aa: CASSVGQNTEAFF
abundance: .; j_gene: TRBJ2-7; d_gene: .; v_gene: TRBV5-1; CDR3nt: TGCGCCAGCTCAAACAGCCCCTACGAGCAGTACTTC; CDR3aa: CASSNSPYEQYF
abundance: .; j_gene: TRBJ2-5; d_gene: .; v_gene: TRBV7-9; CDR3nt: TGTGCCAGCAGCTTACCTCTTGGGGCCCAAGAGACCCAGTACTTC; CDR3aa: CASSLPLGAQETQYF